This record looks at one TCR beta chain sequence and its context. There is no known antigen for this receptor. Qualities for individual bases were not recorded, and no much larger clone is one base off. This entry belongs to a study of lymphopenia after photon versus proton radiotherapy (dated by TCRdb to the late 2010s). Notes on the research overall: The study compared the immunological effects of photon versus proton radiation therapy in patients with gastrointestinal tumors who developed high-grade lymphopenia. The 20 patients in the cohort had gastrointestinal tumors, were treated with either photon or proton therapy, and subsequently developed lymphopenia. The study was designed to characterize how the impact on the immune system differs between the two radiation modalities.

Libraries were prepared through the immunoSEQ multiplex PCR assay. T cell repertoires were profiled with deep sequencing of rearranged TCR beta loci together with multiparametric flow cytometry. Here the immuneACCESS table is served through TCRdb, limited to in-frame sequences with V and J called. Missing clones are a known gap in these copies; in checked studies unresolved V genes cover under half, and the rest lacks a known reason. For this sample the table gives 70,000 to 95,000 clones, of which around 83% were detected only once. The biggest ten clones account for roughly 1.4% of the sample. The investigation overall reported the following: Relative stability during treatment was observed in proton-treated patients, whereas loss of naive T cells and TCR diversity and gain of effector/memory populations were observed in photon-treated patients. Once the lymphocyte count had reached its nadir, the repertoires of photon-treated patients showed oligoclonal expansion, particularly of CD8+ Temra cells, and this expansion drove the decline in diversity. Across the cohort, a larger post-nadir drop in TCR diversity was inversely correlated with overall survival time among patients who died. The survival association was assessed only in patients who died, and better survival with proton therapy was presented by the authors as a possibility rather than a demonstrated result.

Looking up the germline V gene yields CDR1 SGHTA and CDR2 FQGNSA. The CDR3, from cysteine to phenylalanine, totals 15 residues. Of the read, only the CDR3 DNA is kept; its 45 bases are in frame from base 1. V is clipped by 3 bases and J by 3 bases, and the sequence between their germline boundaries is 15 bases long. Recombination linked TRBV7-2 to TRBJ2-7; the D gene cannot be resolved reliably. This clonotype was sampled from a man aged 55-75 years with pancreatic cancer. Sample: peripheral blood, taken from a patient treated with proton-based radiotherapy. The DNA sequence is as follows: TGTGCCAGCAGCTTTACTCCAGGACCGAACTACGAGCAGTACTTC. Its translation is CASSFTPGPNYEQYF.